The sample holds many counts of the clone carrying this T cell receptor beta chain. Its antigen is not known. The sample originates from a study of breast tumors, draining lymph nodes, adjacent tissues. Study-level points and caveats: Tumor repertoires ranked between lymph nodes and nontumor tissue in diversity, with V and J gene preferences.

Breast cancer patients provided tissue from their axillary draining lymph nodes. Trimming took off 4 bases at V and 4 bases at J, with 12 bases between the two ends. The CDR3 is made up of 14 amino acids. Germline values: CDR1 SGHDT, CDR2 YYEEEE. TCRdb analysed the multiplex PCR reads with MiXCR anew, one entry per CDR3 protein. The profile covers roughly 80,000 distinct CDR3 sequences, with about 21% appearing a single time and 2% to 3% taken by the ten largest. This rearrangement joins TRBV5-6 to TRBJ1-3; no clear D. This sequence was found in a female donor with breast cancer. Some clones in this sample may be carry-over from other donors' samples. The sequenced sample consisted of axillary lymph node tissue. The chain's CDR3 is CASSAVASGNTIYF. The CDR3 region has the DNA TGTGCCAGCAGCGCGGTAGCGTCGGGAAACACCATATATTTT.